The 11 T cell receptor beta chains given below trace back to one sample, sequenced in a study of T cells in Graves' hyperthyroidism and ophthalmopathy (dated by TCRdb to between 2018 and 2020). Receptor libraries were prepared by multiplex PCR. The run used an Illumina HiSeq 2000. The TCR beta CDR3 regions were amplified from the RNA transcripts. For the first round of RT-PCR on the TCR CDR3, the HTBI primer set was used together with the Qiagen OneStep RT-PCR kit. TCRdb reanalyzed the raw reads on its own, using fastp at Q25 for trimming and MiXCR for clone calling, and kept in-frame beta chains. Rows matching on CDR3 protein sequence are summarized as one entry with the most common DNA and genes. The sample table records about 600,000 distinct CDR3 sequences; 15% to 20% of these occur just once. The biggest ten clones account for less than 3.5% of the sample. Input material: blood. The origin of the receptors is a woman in her thirties or forties with Graves' ophthalmopathy.

This clonotype was seen only a few times. This chain connects TRBV30 to TRBJ2-1, with unresolved D. The germline CDR1 and CDR2 sequences are GTSNPN and SVGIG (reference sequence). V dropped 4 bases and J dropped 14 bases, with 6 bases sitting between them. The CDR3 runs to 8 residues. The CDR3 loop reads CAWNGKFF. In DNA, the CDR3 is TGTGCCTGGAATGGGAAGTTCTTC.

This rearrangement joins TRBV3-1 to TRBJ1-1; no reliable D call. The germline V gene has CDR1 LGHDT and CDR2 YNNKEL (reference sequence). Trimming stripped 1 base from V and 6 bases from J, with 12 bases between. This CDR3 is 14 amino acids long. The CDR3 DNA follows: TGTGCCAGCAGCCAAGGAACTCTATCAGCTGAAGCTTTCTTT. It is translated as CASSQGTLSAEAFF.

This chain uses TRBV6-5 with TRBJ1-2; D gene uncertain. Trimming shortened V by 0 bases and J by 8 bases, and 13 bases separated the two germline ends. In germline, CDR1 is MNHEY, CDR2 SVGAGI. The CDR3 spans 14 residues. The CDR3 loop reads CASSYSESVGGYTF. CDR3 nucleotide sequence: TGTGCCAGCAGTTACTCAGAGTCCGTCGGCGGCTACACCTTC.

This clonotype was detected only a few times. J is TRBJ1-2 and V is TRBV27, with D possibly matching TRBD1 (5 bases). CDR3 size: 13 residues. V was clipped by 6 bases and J by 9 bases, with 17 bases between them. The germline V gene encodes CDR1 MNHEY and CDR2 SMNVEV (reference sequence). The CDR3 reads CASRDPGQPSYTF. In DNA, the CDR3 is TGTGCCAGCAGGGACCCGGGGCAGCCCAGCTACACCTTC.

V is TRBV19 and J is TRBJ2-3; 9 bases are shared with TRBD1. The CDR3 is 16 residues long. CDR1 is LNHDA, CDR2 SQIVND, per germline (reference sequence). J lost 4 bases, V lost 6 bases, and 11 bases had no gene match. CDR3 amino acids: CASSLGQGKAADTQYF. In DNA form, the CDR3 reads TGTGCCAGTAGCTTGGGACAGGGTAAGGCGGCAGATACGCAGTATTTT. Together with reference TRBV19 and TRBJ2-3, the CDR3 gives the full variable domain: DGGITQSPKYLFRKEGQNVTLSCEQNLNHDAMYWYRQDPGQGLRLIYYSQIVNDFQKGDIAEGYSVSREKKESFPLTVTSAQKNPTAFYLCASSLGQGKAADTQYFGPGTRLTVL.

This clonotype was detected ten times or more. J is TRBJ2-7 and V is TRBV28; 8 bases fit TRBD1. Germline loops: CDR1 MDHEN, CDR2 SYDVKM. The CDR3 has 14 residues. With 2 bases clipped from V and 5 bases from J, the junction kept 5 bases outside the gene matches. CDR3 in DNA: TGTGCCAGCAGTTTAGGACAGGGTAAAAACGAGCAGTACTTC. This sequence encodes CASSLGQGKNEQYF.

This clonotype has only a few counts. The chain uses TRBV12-3 or TRBV12-4 and TRBJ2-3; 10 bases fit TRBD2. The CDR3 totals 15 residues. V gave up 3 bases and J gave up 3 bases; unmatched junction bases: 3. The DNA for the CDR3 is TGTGCCAGCAGTTTGGTGACTAGCGGGACAGATACGCAGTATTTT. Residues: CASSLVTSGTDTQYF.

In this sample, this clonotype turned up a few times. This sequence may be a read error, since a much larger clone differs from it by one base. V usage is TRBV2 and J usage is TRBJ2-7; 10 nucleotides align to TRBD2. CDR3 length: 14 amino acids. In germline, CDR1 is SNHLY, CDR2 FYNNEI. J gave up 7 bases and V 6 bases, and 9 bases lay outside the gene matches. Here the CDR3 reads CASRDQLAGVEQYF. CDR3 nucleotide sequence: TGTGCCAGCAGGGATCAGCTAGCGGGAGTGGAGCAGTACTTC.

This clonotype occurred many times. The chain links TRBV11-2 to TRBJ2-7, with 9 nucleotides matching TRBD2. Germline assignment: CDR1 SGHAT and CDR2 FQNNGV. CDR3 length: 17 amino acids. V trimming: 4 bases; J trimming: 7 bases; junction bases outside the gene matches: 17. The CDR3 nucleotides are TGTGCCAGCAGCTCGACTAGCGGAAGTCCAAATTTCGGGGAGCAGTACTTC. Residues: CASSSTSGSPNFGEQYF.

On this clonotype: One end of the junction fails to match germline, which may point to a read error. The V call is TRBV12-3 or TRBV12-4, the J call TRBJ1-6; no clear D. The CDR3 totals 15 residues. The chain's CDR3 is CANSLMVTYNSPLHF. In DNA, the CDR3 is TGTGCCAACAGTTTAATGGTCACCTATAATTCACCCCTCCACTTT.

The V and J genes are TRBV6-5 and TRBJ2-7, with TRBD1 matching over 10 bases. The V gene's germline CDR1 is MNHEY and CDR2 SVGAGI. CDR3 size: 15 residues. Germline trimming cut 0 bases from V and 7 bases from J; bases unmatched to any gene: 6. The DNA for the CDR3 is TGTGCCAGCAGTTACTCGAGACAGGGGGCGTGGGAGCAGTACTTC. Residues: CASSYSRQGAWEQYF.